This T cell receptor beta chain was sequenced in a study of T-cell memory formation after mild COVID-19. The overall study: There were largely donor-specific TCR clusters. Study-wide findings and caveats: Mainly CM and EM harbored the contracting CD4+ clones; mainly EMRA harbored the CD8+ ones. Clones that got smaller from day 15 to 85 had even CD4/CD8, while clones growing later tipped toward CD4+.

Constant-segment-primed 5'RACE gave TCR alpha and TCR beta cDNA libraries with sample barcodes and UMIs. Each CDR3 protein is one row after TCRdb ran MiXCR on the 5' RACE reads. The top ten clones hold approximately 12% of a sample with 160,000 or so distinct CDR3 sequences, around a third of them seen once. A few counts support this clonotype. Its antigen is as yet unknown. This TCR was sampled from an adult woman who had mild COVID-19 (a few samples of this study predate the infection). Cell type and time point are not known. Sequenced: PBMCs or a T cell subset sorted from them (not recorded which).

The CDR3 region is CASSPPGRIDNEQFF. In DNA form, the CDR3 reads TGTGCCAGCAGCCCCCCCGGGCGGATTGACAATGAGCAGTTCTTC. V is TRBV7-8 and J is TRBJ2-1; D call uncertain. Germline-derived CDR1 and CDR2 are SGHVS and FQNEAQ. V lost 5 bases and J lost 5, with 16 bases in between. The CDR3 length is 15 residues.